At least ten counts were recorded for the clone carrying this T cell receptor (beta chain). The CDR3 extends over 12 amino acids. Trimming took 5 bases from V and 5 from J, leaving 9 bases between them. These data come from a study of T cells in Graves' hyperthyroidism and ophthalmopathy. Fresh peripheral blood, around 9.3 ml of it, supplied the PBMCs. RNA transcripts yielded amplified TCR beta CDR3 regions. HTBI primers were used for first-round RT-PCR of the TCR CDR3. MiXCR, applied by TCRdb to the multiplex PCR reads, yields one record per CDR3 protein. Among 300,000 to 450,000 distinct CDR3 sequences listed, 14% were seen once.

The sequence was collected from a woman between 55 and 75 years old with Graves' hyperthyroidism. The V gene is TRBV12-3 or TRBV12-4, the J gene TRBJ2-5, with D hard to call. The sample taken for sequencing was blood. The CDR3 here is CASSHTSETQYF. The CDR3 DNA reads TGTGCCAGCAGTCATACCTCGGAGACCCAGTACTTC.